This T cell receptor (beta chain) stems from a study of blood T cell repertoires in COVID-19. Study in general: Some COVID-19 samples were acute and others convalescent; all came from the United States, Italy and Spain. Nucleic acid was either cDNA or gDNA, and it came from T cells, B-cell-depleted T cells, or PBMCs.

The CDR3 length is 13 residues. In germline, CDR1 is SQVTM, CDR2 ANQGSEA. V shed 7 bases, J shed 2 bases, and the junction held 8 bases outside the gene matches. Sequencing was performed with immunoSEQ multiplex PCR; in TCRdb, only in-frame clones are kept and a portion is missing. The data show tens of thousands of clones, 85% to 90% seen once. Input material: peripheral blood. This TCR came from a man between 65 and 79 years old with active or convalescent COVID-19. The genes are TRBV29-1 and TRBJ2-7; 7 nucleotides match TRBD1. The CDR3 is CSGSGTDAYEQYF. CDR3 in DNA: TGCAGCGGGTCCGGGACAGATGCCTACGAGCAGTACTTC.